This entry describes one T cell receptor beta chain. Construction of TCR beta libraries relied on iRepertoire HTBI primers and on Arm-PCR targeting CDR3 regions. TCRdb reanalysed the multiplex PCR reads using MiXCR and keeps one entry per CDR3 protein. Of about 560,000 distinct CDR3 sequences in the sample, roughly 15% are singletons; the top ten hold more than 10%. Time point noted: newly diagnosed GD, antithyroid drugs for less than 3 months. Preparation of the TCR library used RNA extracted from PBMCs. This record comes from a study of regulatory T cells in long-lasting Graves disease. The germline V gene encodes CDR1 SGHAT and CDR2 FQNNGV. This CDR3 is 16 amino acids long. V lost 5 bases and J lost 8; bases outside the gene matches: 9. These data were also filed under a second study, of T cells in Graves' hyperthyroidism and ophthalmopathy.

The chain links TRBV11-2 to TRBJ2-1, with TRBD2 matching over 13 bases. The receptor comes from a man between 18 and 35 years old with Graves disease. The sequences come from peripheral blood mononuclear cells (PBMCs), collected at new diagnosis, from a patient treated with antithyroid drugs. CDR3 coding DNA: TGTGCCAGCAGCCTAACTAGCGGGAGGGCCGACGATGAGCAGTTCTTC. It is translated as CASSLTSGRADDEQFF.